A selection of T cell receptor beta chains follows, all from one sample in a study of blood T cell repertoires in COVID-19. Using immunoSEQ multiplex PCR, the repertoire was profiled, and TCRdb retains in-frame clones only, with some absent. Of under 300,000 clones listed, over 75% are singletons. The source material was PBMCs or T cells enriched from blood (not recorded which). The receptor source for this set is a woman in her 40s who had been exposed to COVID-19. Each CDR3 is given with its conserved first and last residue. D genes are given only for firm matches. Only some rows state a clone size, as once, few, many or a class for expanded clones.

TRBJ1-1 | NA | TRBV6-5 | TRBD1 | CASSYHTGAEAFF | TGTGCCAGCAGCTATCACACAGGGGCTGAAGCTTTCTTT
TRBJ1-2 | NA | TRBV19 | TRBD1 | CASSSRQGDNYGYTF | TGTGCCAGTAGTTCCCGACAGGGGGATAACTATGGCTACACCTTC
TRBJ1-5 | NA | TRBV7-2 | NA | CASSLAGSLHQPQHF | TGTGCCAGCAGCTTAGCTGGGAGCCTCCACCAGCCCCAGCATTTT
TRBJ2-5 | NA | TRBV7-2 | TRBD2 | CASSLGLAGGGETQYF | TGTGCCAGCAGCTTAGGGCTAGCGGGGGGGGGAGAGACCCAGTACTTC
TRBJ2-1 | NA | TRBV27 | TRBD1 | CASSPGTGGYNEQFF | TGTGCCAGCAGTCCGGGGACAGGGGGTTACAATGAGCAGTTCTTC
TRBJ2-3 | NA | TRBV7-2 | TRBD1 | CASSPGQPWEDTQYF | TGTGCCAGCAGCCCGGGACAGCCCTGGGAAGATACGCAGTATTTT
TRBJ1-2 | NA | TRBV21-1 | NA | CASSKGGGGGSGYTF | TGTGCCAGCAGCAAAGGTGGAGGGGGCGGTTCTGGCTACACCTTC
TRBJ1-2 | NA | TRBV7-6 | NA | CASSPGPNYGYTF | TGTGCCAGCAGCCCAGGGCCTAACTATGGCTACACCTTC
TRBJ1-2 | NA | TRBV28 | NA | CATPGESYGYTF | TGTGCCACCCCGGGAGAATCTTATGGCTACACCTTC
TRBJ1-2 | NA | TRBV2 | NA | CASSVRQESRYTF | TGTGCCAGCAGTGTCCGTCAGGAATCGCGCTACACCTTC
TRBJ1-1 | NA | TRBV6-5 | TRBD1 | CASSSRDRGYTEAFF | TGTGCCAGCAGTTCCCGGGACAGGGGATACACTGAAGCTTTCTTT
TRBJ2-3 | NA | TRBV4-2 | TRBD2 | CASSPSGSGTDTQYF | TGTGCCAGCAGCCCCAGCGGGAGTGGAACAGATACGCAGTATTTT
TRBJ2-3 | NA | TRBV11-2 | TRBD2 | CASSRRTRSYHTDTQYF | TGTGCCAGCAGCCGCCGGACTAGATCCTACCACACAGATACGCAGTATTTT
TRBJ2-3 | once | TRBV4-3 | NA | CASSPTAGLDRTDTQYF | TGCGCCAGCAGCCCTACAGCGGGCTTAGACCGCACAGATACGCAGTATTTT
TRBJ2-1 | NA | TRBV6-5 | NA | CASSSRGGISYNEQFF | TGTGCCAGCAGTTCCCGAGGCGGGATATCCTACAATGAGCAGTTCTTC
TRBJ2-1 | NA | TRBV9 | TRBD2 | CASSVMLADNEQFF | TGTGCCAGCAGCGTAATGCTAGCGGACAATGAGCAGTTCTTC
TRBJ2-1 | NA | TRBV2 | TRBD2 | CASSDWQGGDNEQFF | TGTGCCAGCAGTGATTGGCAGGGAGGGGACAATGAGCAGTTCTTC
TRBJ1-5 | NA | TRBV28 | NA | CASSIPRIGVSVQPQHF | TGTGCCAGCAGCATCCCCCGAATAGGGGTATCGGTTCAGCCCCAGCATTTT
TRBJ2-3 | NA | TRBV6-4 | TRBD2 | CASSARGGSTDTQYF | TGTGCCAGCAGTGCCCGGGGGGGCAGCACAGATACGCAGTATTTT
TRBJ2-7 | NA | TRBV9 | NA | CASSVGSRSYEQYF | TGTGCCAGCAGCGTAGGTTCTAGGAGTTACGAGCAGTACTTC
TRBJ1-5 | few | TRBV19 | NA | CASSILGGDQPQHF | TGTGCCAGTAGTATCCTTGGCGGGGATCAGCCCCAGCATTTT
TRBJ1-2 | NA | TRBV2 | TRBD1 | CASGPRTGNGYTF | TGTGCCAGCGGTCCCAGGACAGGGAATGGCTACACCTTC
TRBJ1-3 | NA | TRBV9 | TRBD1 | CASGQGFGNTIYF | TGTGCCAGTGGACAGGGGTTCGGAAACACCATATATTTT
TRBJ2-1 | NA | TRBV27 | NA | CASSPTRGTVYNEQFF | TGTGCCAGCAGCCCGACCCGAGGTACGGTCTACAATGAGCAGTTCTTC
TRBJ2-2 | NA | TRBV11-1 | TRBD2 | CASSGLAIAGELFF | TGTGCCAGCAGCGGACTAGCTATCGCCGGGGAGCTGTTTTTT
TRBJ2-3 | NA | TRBV24-1 | TRBD1 | CATRAGGTDTQYF | TGTGCCACCAGGGCAGGGGGAACAGATACGCAGTATTTT
TRBJ1-1 | NA | TRBV5-1 | NA | CASSPGTGGEAFF | TGCGCCAGCAGCCCGGGGACTGGGGGTGAAGCTTTCTTT
TRBJ2-7 | NA | TRBV27 | TRBD2 | CASSSAGLAGGLYEQYF | TGTGCCAGCAGTTCCGCCGGACTAGCGGGGGGTCTGTACGAGCAGTACTTC
TRBJ1-2 | NA | TRBV19 | TRBD1 | CASSKGTGRTYGYTF | TGTGCCAGTAGTAAGGGGACAGGGAGAACCTATGGCTACACCTTC
TRBJ1-5 | few | TRBV28 | NA | CASSLSDQPQHF | TGTGCCAGCAGTTTATCCGATCAGCCCCAGCATTTT
TRBJ2-3 | once | TRBV6-4 | TRBD1 | CASSDSTGQGLDTQYF | TGTGCCAGCAGTGACTCGACGGGACAGGGCCTTGATACGCAGTATTTT
TRBJ2-6 | NA | TRBV5-1 | TRBD1 | CASSLQGAPGANVLTF | TGTGCCAGCAGCTTACAGGGGGCCCCTGGGGCCAACGTCCTGACTTTC
TRBJ2-3 | NA | TRBV10-3 | TRBD1 | CAISDAGTGFTDTQYF | TGTGCCATCAGTGACGCCGGGACAGGTTTCACAGATACGCAGTATTTT
TRBJ1-6 | NA | TRBV11-2 | TRBD1 | CASSLGHGTGNSPLHF | TGTGCCAGCAGCTTAGGACACGGGACAGGGAATTCACCCCTCCACTTT
TRBJ1-2 | NA | TRBV13 | NA | CASLEVGRLWRDGYTF | TGTGCCAGCCTCGAGGTCGGCCGGCTCTGGAGGGATGGCTACACCTTC
TRBJ2-3 | NA | TRBV4-1 | TRBD1 | CASSQRTGPVVTDTQYF | TGCGCCAGCAGCCAGCGGACAGGCCCGGTGGTCACAGATACGCAGTATTTT
TRBJ2-7 | NA | TRBV19 | TRBD1 | CASSIDREGDEQYF | TGTGCCAGTAGTATCGACAGGGAAGGCGACGAGCAGTACTTC
TRBJ2-1 | NA | TRBV2 | NA | CASRPGDFHSYNEQFF | TGTGCCAGCAGACCCGGGGACTTCCACTCCTACAATGAGCAGTTCTTC
TRBJ2-7 | NA | TRBV28 | NA | CASSRQPNAYEQYF | TGTGCCAGCAGTCGACAGCCTAATGCCTACGAGCAGTACTTC
TRBJ2-5 | NA | TRBV29-1 | TRBD1 | CSAVAGGDSVATQYF | TGCAGCGCGGTCGCAGGGGGCGATAGTGTTGCGACCCAGTACTTC
TRBJ1-5 | once | TRBV7-2 | NA | CASGTGINQPQHF | TGTGCCAGCGGAACAGGTATTAATCAGCCCCAGCATTTT
TRBJ2-7 | NA | TRBV28 | NA | CASSLFAGEQYF | TGTGCCAGCAGTCTATTCGCGGGCGAGCAGTACTTC
TRBJ2-3 | NA | TRBV28 | TRBD2 | CAMGGVSGTADTQYF | TGTGCCATGGGGGGGGTCTCCGGGACGGCAGATACGCAGTATTTT
TRBJ2-1 | NA | TRBV28 | NA | CASSLVGRELTYNEQFF | TGTGCCAGCAGTTTAGTTGGTCGGGAGTTGACCTACAATGAGCAGTTCTTC
TRBJ2-3 | NA | TRBV11-2 | TRBD2 | CASSLAGEPDTQYF | TGTGCCAGCAGCTTGGCGGGAGAGCCAGATACGCAGTATTTT
TRBJ1-1 | NA | TRBV7-2 | NA | CASSSVRGVNTEAFF | TGTGCCAGCAGCTCCGTTCGCGGGGTGAACACTGAAGCTTTCTTT
TRBJ1-4 | NA | TRBV27 | NA | CASSFNTDEKLFF | TGTGCCAGCAGTTTTAACACCGATGAAAAACTGTTTTTT
TRBJ2-1 | once | TRBV19 | NA | CASSMGPSIYNEQFF | TGTGCCAGTAGTATGGGCCCCTCGATCTACAATGAGCAGTTCTTC
TRBJ1-3 | few | TRBV6-5 | TRBD1 | CASSRDSGSGNTIYF | TGTGCCAGCAGTAGGGACAGCGGCTCTGGAAACACCATATATTTT
TRBJ1-5 | NA | TRBV4-2 | NA | CASSRQSNQPQHF | TGTGCCAGCAGCCGACAGAGCAATCAGCCCCAGCATTTT
TRBJ2-5 | NA | TRBV12-3/TRBV12-4 | NA | CASSTRPEGTQYF | TGTGCCAGCAGTACCCGACCCGAGGGGACCCAGTACTTC
TRBJ2-1 | NA | TRBV7-9 | TRBD2 | CASSPGLAGEHEQFF | TGTGCCAGCAGCCCTGGACTAGCGGGAGAGCATGAGCAGTTCTTC
TRBJ1-2 | NA | TRBV30 | TRBD1 | CAWMRGPYGYTF | TGTGCCTGGATGAGGGGGCCCTATGGCTACACCTTC
TRBJ1-3 | NA | TRBV5-1 | TRBD1 | CASSLPGQGRQNTIYF | TGCGCCAGCAGCTTACCGGGACAGGGGCGCCAAAACACCATATATTTT
TRBJ1-3 | once | TRBV28 | NA | CASSLGNAGNTIYF | TGTGCCAGCAGTTTAGGTAACGCAGGGAACACCATATATTTT